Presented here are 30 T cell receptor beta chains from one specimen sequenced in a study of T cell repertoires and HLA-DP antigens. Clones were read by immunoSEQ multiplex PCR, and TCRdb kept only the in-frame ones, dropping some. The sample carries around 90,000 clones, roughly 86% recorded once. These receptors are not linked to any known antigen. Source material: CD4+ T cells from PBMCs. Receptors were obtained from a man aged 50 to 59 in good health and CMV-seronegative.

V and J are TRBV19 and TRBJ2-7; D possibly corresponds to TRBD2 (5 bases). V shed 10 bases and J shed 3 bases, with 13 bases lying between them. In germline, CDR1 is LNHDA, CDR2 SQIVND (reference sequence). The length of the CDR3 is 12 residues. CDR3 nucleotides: TGTGCCACGATAGCGCCGGACTACGAGCAGTACTTC. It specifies CATIAPDYEQYF.

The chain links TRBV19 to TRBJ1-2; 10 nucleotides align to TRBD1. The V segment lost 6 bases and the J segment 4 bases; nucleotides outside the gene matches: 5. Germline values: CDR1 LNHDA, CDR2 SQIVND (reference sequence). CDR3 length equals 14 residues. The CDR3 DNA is TGTGCCAGTAGAGGACAGGGGGACGCCTATGGCTACACCTTC. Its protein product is CASRGQGDAYGYTF.

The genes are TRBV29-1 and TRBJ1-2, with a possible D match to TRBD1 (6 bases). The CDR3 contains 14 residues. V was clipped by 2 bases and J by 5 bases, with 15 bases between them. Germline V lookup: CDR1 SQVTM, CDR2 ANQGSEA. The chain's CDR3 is CSVEYGLRGYGYTF. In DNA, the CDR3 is TGCAGCGTTGAATACGGTTTGAGGGGGTATGGCTACACCTTC.

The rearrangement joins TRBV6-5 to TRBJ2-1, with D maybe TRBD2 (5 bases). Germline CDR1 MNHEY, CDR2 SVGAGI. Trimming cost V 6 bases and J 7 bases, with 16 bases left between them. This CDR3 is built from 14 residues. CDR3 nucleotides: TGTGCCAGCAGCTCTGGGGAACCGGGGAATGAGCAGTTCTTC. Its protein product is CASSSGEPGNEQFF.

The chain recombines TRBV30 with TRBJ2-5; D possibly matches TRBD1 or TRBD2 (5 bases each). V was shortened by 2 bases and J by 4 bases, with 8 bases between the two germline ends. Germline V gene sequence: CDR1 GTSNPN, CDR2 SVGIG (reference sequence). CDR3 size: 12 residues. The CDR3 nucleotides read TGTGCCTGGAGTCCAGGGAGAGAGACCCAGTACTTC. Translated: CAWSPGRETQYF.

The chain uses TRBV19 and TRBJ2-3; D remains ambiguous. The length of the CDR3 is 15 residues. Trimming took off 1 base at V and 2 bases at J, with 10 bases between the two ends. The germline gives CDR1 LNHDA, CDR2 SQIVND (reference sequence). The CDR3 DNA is TGTGCCAGTAGTATAGGGACGGCAAACACAGATACGCAGTATTTT. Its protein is CASSIGTANTDTQYF.

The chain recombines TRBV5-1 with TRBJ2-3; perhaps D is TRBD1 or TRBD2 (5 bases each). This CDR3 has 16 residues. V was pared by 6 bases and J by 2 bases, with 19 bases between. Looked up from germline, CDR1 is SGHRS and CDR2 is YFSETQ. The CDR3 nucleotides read TGCGCCAGCACCGCGTGGGGGTCCCTCTCCACAGATACGCAGTATTTT. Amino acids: CASTAWGSLSTDTQYF.

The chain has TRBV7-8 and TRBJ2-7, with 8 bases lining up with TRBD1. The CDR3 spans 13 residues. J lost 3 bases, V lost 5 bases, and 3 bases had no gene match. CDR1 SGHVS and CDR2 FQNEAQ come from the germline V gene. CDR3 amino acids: CASSIGTGYEQYF. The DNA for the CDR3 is TGTGCCAGCAGCATAGGGACAGGCTACGAGCAGTACTTC.

The CDR3 DNA is TGTGCCAGCAGCCCCCCCCAGGGAAACTATGGCTACACCTTC. Amino acids: CASSPPQGNYGYTF. This chain joins TRBV7-2 and TRBJ1-2; perhaps TRBD1 as D (5 bases). V gave up 5 bases and J gave up 2 bases, with 12 bases separating them. Germline-derived CDR1 and CDR2 are SGHTA and FQGNSA. CDR3 length: 14 amino acids. The full variable domain, with the rest looked up from reference TRBV7-2 and TRBJ1-2, is GAGVSQSPSNKVTEKGKDVELRCDPISGHTALYWYRQSLGQGLEFLIYFQGNSAPDKSGLPSDRFSAERTGGSVSTLTIQRTQQEDSAVYLCASSPPQGNYGYTFGSGTRLTVV.

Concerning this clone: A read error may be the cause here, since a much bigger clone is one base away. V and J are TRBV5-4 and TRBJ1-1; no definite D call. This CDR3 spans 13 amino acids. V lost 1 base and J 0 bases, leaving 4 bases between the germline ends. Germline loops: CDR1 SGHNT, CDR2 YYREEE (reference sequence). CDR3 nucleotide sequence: TGTGCCAGCAGCTTGAACATGAACACTGAAGCTTTCTTT. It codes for CASSLNMNTEAFF.

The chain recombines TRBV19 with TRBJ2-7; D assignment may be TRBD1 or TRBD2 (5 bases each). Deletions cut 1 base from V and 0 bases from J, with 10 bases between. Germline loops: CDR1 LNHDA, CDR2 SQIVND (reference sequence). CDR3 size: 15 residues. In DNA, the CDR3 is TGTGCCAGTAGTATAGGCAGGGACCACTCCTACGAGCAGTACTTC. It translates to CASSIGRDHSYEQYF. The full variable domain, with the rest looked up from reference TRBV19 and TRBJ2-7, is DGGITQSPKYLFRKEGQNVTLSCEQNLNHDAMYWYRQDPGQGLRLIYYSQIVNDFQKGDIAEGYSVSREKKESFPLTVTSAQKNPTAFYLCASSIGRDHSYEQYFGPGTRLTVT.

The CDR3: CASSLRPGTGGTEAFF. DNA for the CDR3: TGTGCCAGCAGCTTACGCCCTGGGACAGGGGGCACTGAAGCTTTCTTT. This chain connects TRBV11-2 to TRBJ1-1, with 11 bases lining up with TRBD1. The V and J ends lost 2 bases and 4 bases, in that order; junction bases with no gene match: 6. There are 16 residues in the CDR3. Germline CDR1 SGHAT, CDR2 FQNNGV.

CDR3 sequence (DNA): TGTGCCAGCAGCCATGGTGCTCAGGAGGGGTTAGGATCACCCCTCCACTTT. Translation gives CASSHGAQEGLGSPLHF. The V gene is TRBV9, the J gene TRBJ1-6; the D gene is possibly TRBD1 (5 bases). CDR3 length equals 17 residues. V gave up 4 bases and J gave up 10 bases, with 24 bases separating them. Looked up from germline, CDR1 is SGDLS and CDR2 is YYNGEE.

The CDR3 sequence: CASSPIPLGLALSYEQYF. DNA of the CDR3: TGTGCCAGCAGCCCAATCCCCCTCGGACTAGCCCTCTCCTACGAGCAGTACTTC. The chain uses TRBV13 and TRBJ2-7; 8 positions agree with TRBD2. The CDR3 runs 18 residues. Unmatched junction bases numbered 15, after V lost 5 bases and J lost 0 bases. Per the germline V gene, CDR1 is PRHDT and CDR2 is FYEKMQ (reference sequence).

The chain's CDR3 is CASSLNSSPDTIYF. Written as DNA, the CDR3 is TGTGCCAGCAGCTTAAACAGCTCGCCGGACACCATATATTTT. The V and J genes are TRBV7-9 and TRBJ1-3, with D uncertain. The CDR3 is 14 residues long. Trimming removed 2 bases from V and 8 bases from J, with 13 bases in between. The germline V gene has CDR1 SEHNR and CDR2 FQNEAQ (reference sequence).

CDR3 nucleotides: TGTGCCAGCAGCGCGCGGGGCTACGAGCAGTACTTC. Translating it yields CASSARGYEQYF. The chain links TRBV7-9 to TRBJ2-7; D may be TRBD2 (6 bases). In germline, CDR1 is SEHNR, CDR2 FQNEAQ (reference sequence). The germline V and J ends were trimmed by 5 bases and 3 bases, with 8 bases remaining between them. The CDR3 is 12 residues long. Combining the CDR3 with reference TRBV7-9 and TRBJ2-7 gives the whole variable domain DTGVSQNPRHKITKRGQNVTFRCDPISEHNRLYWYRQTLGQGPEFLTYFQNEAQLEKSRLLSDRFSAERPKGSFSTLEIQRTEQGDSAMYLCASSARGYEQYFGPGTRLTVT.

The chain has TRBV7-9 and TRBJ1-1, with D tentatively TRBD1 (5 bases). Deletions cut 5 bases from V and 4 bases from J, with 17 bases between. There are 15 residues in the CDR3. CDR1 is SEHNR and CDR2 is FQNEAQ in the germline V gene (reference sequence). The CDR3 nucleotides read TGTGCCAGCAGCCCGCCCCCAGGGACTGGCACTGAAGCTTTCTTT. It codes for CASSPPPGTGTEAFF.

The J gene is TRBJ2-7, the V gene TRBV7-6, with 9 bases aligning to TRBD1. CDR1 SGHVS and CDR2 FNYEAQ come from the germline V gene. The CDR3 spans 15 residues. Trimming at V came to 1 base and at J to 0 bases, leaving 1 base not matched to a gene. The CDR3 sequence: CASSLDRGLSYEQYF. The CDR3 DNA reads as TGTGCCAGCAGCTTAGACAGGGGGCTCTCCTACGAGCAGTACTTC.

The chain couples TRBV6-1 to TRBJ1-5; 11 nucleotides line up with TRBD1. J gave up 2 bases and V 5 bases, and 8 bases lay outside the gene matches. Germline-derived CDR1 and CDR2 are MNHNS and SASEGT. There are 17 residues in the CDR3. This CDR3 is CASSQGTGGLGNQPQHF. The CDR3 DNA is TGTGCCAGCAGTCAAGGGACAGGGGGTCTAGGCAATCAGCCCCAGCATTTT.

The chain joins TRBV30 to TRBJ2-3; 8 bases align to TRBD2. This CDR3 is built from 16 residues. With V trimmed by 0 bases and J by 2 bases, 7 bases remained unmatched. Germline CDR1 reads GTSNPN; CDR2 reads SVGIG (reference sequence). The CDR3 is CAWSVFSGGSTDTQYF. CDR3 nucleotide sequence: TGTGCCTGGAGTGTGTTCAGCGGGGGCTCCACAGATACGCAGTATTTT.

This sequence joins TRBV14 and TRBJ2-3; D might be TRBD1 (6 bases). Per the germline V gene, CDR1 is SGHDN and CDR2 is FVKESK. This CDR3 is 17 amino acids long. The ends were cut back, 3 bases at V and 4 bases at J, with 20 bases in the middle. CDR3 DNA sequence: TGTGCCAGCAGCCACCCGGTTAGGGGGATGGGTGCAGATACGCAGTATTTT. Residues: CASSHPVRGMGADTQYF.

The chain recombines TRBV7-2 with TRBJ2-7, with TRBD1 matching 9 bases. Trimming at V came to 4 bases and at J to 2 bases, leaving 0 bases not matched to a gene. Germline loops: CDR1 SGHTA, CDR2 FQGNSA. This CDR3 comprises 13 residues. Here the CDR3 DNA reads TGTGCCAGCAGCTGGACAGGGGCCTACGAGCAGTACTTC. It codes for CASSWTGAYEQYF.

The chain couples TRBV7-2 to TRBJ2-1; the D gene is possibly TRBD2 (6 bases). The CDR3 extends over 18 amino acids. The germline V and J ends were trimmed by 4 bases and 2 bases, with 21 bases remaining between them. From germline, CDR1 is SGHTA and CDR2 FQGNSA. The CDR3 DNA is TGTGCCAGCAGCTCCGGGGTCGGGGGAACCCCTACCTACAATGAGCAGTTCTTC. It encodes CASSSGVGGTPTYNEQFF.

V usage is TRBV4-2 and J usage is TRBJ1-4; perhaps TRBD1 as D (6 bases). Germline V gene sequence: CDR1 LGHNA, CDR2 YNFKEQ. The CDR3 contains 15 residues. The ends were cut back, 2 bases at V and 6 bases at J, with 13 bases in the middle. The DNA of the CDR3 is TGTGCCAGCAGCCAAACAACAGGGTGGGATGAAAAACTGTTTTTT. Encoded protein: CASSQTTGWDEKLFF.

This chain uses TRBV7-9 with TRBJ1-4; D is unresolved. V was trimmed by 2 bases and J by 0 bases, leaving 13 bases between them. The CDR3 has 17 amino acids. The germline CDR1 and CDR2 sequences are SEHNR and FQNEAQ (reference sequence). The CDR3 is CASSLSGLGATNEKLFF. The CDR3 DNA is TGTGCCAGCAGCTTATCTGGATTGGGTGCAACTAATGAAAAACTGTTTTTT.

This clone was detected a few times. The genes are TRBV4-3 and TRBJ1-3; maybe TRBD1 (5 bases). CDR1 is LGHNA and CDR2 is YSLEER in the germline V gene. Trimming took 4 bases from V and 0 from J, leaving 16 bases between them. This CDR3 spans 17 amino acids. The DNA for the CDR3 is TGCGCCAGCAGCCCCGCCCAGGGTACTAGCTCTGGAAACACCATATATTTT. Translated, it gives CASSPAQGTSSGNTIYF.

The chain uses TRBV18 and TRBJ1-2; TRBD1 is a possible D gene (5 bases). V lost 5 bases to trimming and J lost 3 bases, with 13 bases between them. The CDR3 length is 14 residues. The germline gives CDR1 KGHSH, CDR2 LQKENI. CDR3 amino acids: CASSGDRYDYGYTF. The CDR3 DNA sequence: TGTGCCAGCTCAGGGGACCGATATGACTATGGCTACACCTTC.

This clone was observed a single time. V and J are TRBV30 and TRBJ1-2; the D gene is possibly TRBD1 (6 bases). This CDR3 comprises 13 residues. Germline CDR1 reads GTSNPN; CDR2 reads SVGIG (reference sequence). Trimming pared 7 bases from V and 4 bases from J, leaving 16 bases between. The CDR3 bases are TGTGCCTCAAGTGGACAGAGAGCCTATGGCTACACCTTC. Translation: CASSGQRAYGYTF.

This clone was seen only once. The chain's CDR3 is CASSFWDRKSSGANVLTF. The DNA for the CDR3 is TGTGCCAGCAGCTTCTGGGACAGGAAGAGCTCTGGGGCCAACGTCCTGACTTTC. This chain uses TRBV7-2 with TRBJ2-6; TRBD1 matches 8 bases. Trimming cost V 3 bases and J 0 bases; bases outside gene matches: 7. CDR3 size: 18 residues. Germline-derived CDR1 and CDR2 are SGHTA and FQGNSA.

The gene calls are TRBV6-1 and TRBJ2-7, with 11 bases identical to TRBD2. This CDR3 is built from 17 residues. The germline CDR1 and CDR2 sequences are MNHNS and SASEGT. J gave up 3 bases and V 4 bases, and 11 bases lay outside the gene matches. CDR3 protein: CASSAAQTSGIYYEQYF. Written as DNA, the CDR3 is TGTGCCAGCAGTGCCGCTCAGACTAGCGGGATCTACTACGAGCAGTACTTC.